The 29 T cell receptor beta chains below were found in one sample sequenced in a study of molecular identifiers for immune sequencing clone quantification. TCRdb redid the calling of the PCR reads with MiXCR, one entry per CDR3 protein. The data show tens of thousands of distinct CDR3 sequences, roughly 19% seen once. Sequencing used naive CD8+ T cells from blood, with Jurkat cell RNA spiked in. Noted subset: FACS-sorted CD8+CD4-CCR7+CD45RA+ naive T cells. These receptor sequences come from a human donor in good health. Some libraries in this study had Jurkat cell RNA spiked in.

This clonotype has at least ten counts. The rearrangement uses TRBV6-1 and TRBJ1-1; D gene uncertain. V was cut by 2 bases and J by 1 base, with 14 bases left in between. The CDR3 runs 16 residues. Germline lookup yields CDR1 MNHNS and CDR2 SASEGT. CDR3 DNA: TGTGCCAGCAGTGAATACCCCGCGATAAAGAACACTGAAGCTTTCTTT. Its protein product is CASSEYPAIKNTEAFF.

The table lists this clonotype with many counts. The V and J genes are TRBV12-3 or TRBV12-4 and TRBJ1-2; 8 positions agree with TRBD1. The junction had 9 bases not matched to a gene; V was cut back by 3 bases and J by 0 bases. CDR3 size: 17 residues. In nucleotides, the CDR3 is TGTGCCAGCAGTTTCCCGGACAGGGTATATCCTAACTATGGCTACACCTTC. It is translated as CASSFPDRVYPNYGYTF.

There are many counts of this clonotype. V gene TRBV2 combines with J gene TRBJ2-5; D is undetermined. CDR1 and CDR2 (germline): SNHLY, FYNNEI. The CDR3 totals 14 residues. V was clipped by 1 base and J by 7 bases, with 13 bases between them. Here the CDR3 reads CASSEEFSTGTQYF. CDR3 bases: TGTGCCAGCAGTGAAGAGTTCTCCACCGGGACCCAGTACTTC.

The chain is built from TRBV7-9 and TRBJ2-1; D is perhaps TRBD1 (6 bases). This CDR3 spans 13 amino acids. The germline gives CDR1 SEHNR, CDR2 FQNEAQ (reference sequence). The V and J ends lost 6 bases and 7 bases respectively, with 13 bases between them. CDR3 region: CASRSGQINEQFF. The CDR3 DNA sequence: TGTGCCAGCAGATCTGGACAGATAAATGAGCAGTTCTTC.

Many counts were recorded for this clonotype. V is TRBV29-1 and J is TRBJ2-7, with D perhaps matching TRBD2 (6 bases). Trimming took off 6 bases at V and 0 bases at J, with 21 bases between the two ends. Germline V gene sequence: CDR1 SQVTM, CDR2 ANQGSEA. The length of the CDR3 is 16 residues. CDR3 sequence reads: CSVEGPVGFSSYEQYF. The DNA of the CDR3 is TGCAGCGTGGAGGGCCCGGTTGGCTTCAGCTCCTACGAGCAGTACTTC.

About this clonotype itself: A much more abundant neighbour one base away suggests this may be a read error. J is TRBJ2-3 and V is TRBV24-1; 11 bases line up with TRBD1. The length of the CDR3 is 16 residues. From germline, CDR1 is KGHDR and CDR2 SFDVKD. The DNA for the CDR3 is TGTGCCACCAGTGATCGGACAGGGGGCTACACAGATGCGCAGTATTTT. It specifies CATSDRTGGYTDAQYF.

Details on this clonotype: It may be a read error: a sequence one base away is much more abundant. The V call is TRBV14, the J call TRBJ1-1; D remains ambiguous. CDR1 is SGHDN, CDR2 FVKESK, per germline. This CDR3 has 14 residues. CDR3 coding DNA: TGTACCAGCAGCCAAATTTTAGGAGACACTGAAGCTTTCTTT. It encodes CTSSQILGDTEAFF.

This clonotype was found many times. V gene TRBV20-1 combines with J gene TRBJ1-4; the match to TRBD1 covers 8 bases. The germline CDR1 and CDR2 sequences are DFQATT and SNEGSKA (reference sequence). Germline trimming cut 4 bases from V and 7 bases from J; bases unmatched to any gene: 11. CDR3 length: 15 residues. Written as DNA, the CDR3 is TGCAGTGCTACGGCCCTACAGGGGGGCGTTGAAAAACTGTTTTTT. Translating it yields CSATALQGGVEKLFF.

This clonotype was detected only a few times. This may be a read error: a much more frequent sequence differs by one nucleotide. V is TRBV6-2 or TRBV6-3 and J is TRBJ2-1; maybe TRBD1 (6 bases). Germline V lookup: CDR1 MNHEY, CDR2 SVGEGT. This CDR3 comprises 13 residues. CDR3 bases: TGTGCCAGCAGTTACCCAGCTGGGGGCGGTTTATCCTTC. Amino acids: CASSYPAGGGLSF.

This clonotype was seen ten or more times. The rearrangement uses TRBV4-1 and TRBJ1-5; D not certain. The CDR3 totals 14 residues. V was shortened by 1 base and J by 1 base, with 5 bases between the two germline ends. Per germline, CDR1 MGHRA and CDR2 YSYEKL. CDR3 loop: CASSQVNSNQPQHF. The CDR3 DNA reads as TGCGCCAGCAGCCAAGTGAACAGCAATCAGCCCCAGCATTTT.

This clonotype came up many times. V is TRBV5-6 and J is TRBJ2-3; 11 nucleotides agree with TRBD2. Germline V gene lookup returns CDR1 SGHDT and CDR2 YYEEEE. The CDR3 has 19 residues. After removal of 4 bases from V and 0 bases from J, the junction contained 13 bases not matched to a gene. DNA of the CDR3: TGTGCCAGCAGCAAGGACCTAGCGGGGGGCCCCTTTAGCACAGATACGCAGTATTTT. Its protein product is CASSKDLAGGPFSTDTQYF.

In its sample, this clonotype was seen many times. J is TRBJ2-7 and V is TRBV6-1, with a weak D call TRBD1 (5 bases). V was trimmed by 2 bases and J by 5 bases, leaving 13 bases between them. CDR1 and CDR2 from the germline V gene are MNHNS and SASEGT. The CDR3 spans 14 residues. In nucleotides, the CDR3 is TGTGCCAGCAGTGAATACAAGGGGCTGAACGAGCAGTACTTC. Translated, it gives CASSEYKGLNEQYF.

This clonotype showed up many times. The CDR3 DNA follows: TGCAGTGCTCTAGCGGGGGACAGCACAGATACGCAGTATTTT. Protein sequence: CSALAGDSTDTQYF. The chain carries TRBV20-1 and TRBJ2-3, with 10 bases identical to TRBD2. CDR3 length: 14 residues. Trimming took 5 bases from V and 0 from J; bases not matched to a gene: 2. Germline V gene sequence: CDR1 DFQATT, CDR2 SNEGSKA (reference sequence).

On this clonotype: One junction end does not reproduce the germline sequence, and a read error may be involved. The CDR3 loop reads CASSLGGGTFYEQHF. The CDR3 DNA sequence: TGTGCCAGCAGCTTGGGTGGGGGCACCTTCTACGAGCAGCACTTC. The chain uses TRBV11-2 and TRBJ2-7, with D possibly being TRBD1 (6 bases). The germline V gene has CDR1 SGHAT and CDR2 FQNNGV. The CDR3 consists of 15 residues.

In its sample, this clonotype was seen many times. The chain recombines TRBV6-5 with TRBJ1-2, with 7 bases lining up with TRBD1. The germline CDR1 and CDR2 sequences are MNHEY and SVGAGI. CDR3 length: 15 residues. V lost 6 bases and J lost 3; bases outside the gene matches: 10. The CDR3 DNA follows: TGTGCCAGCAGCCGTGCTGTAGACAGGGACTATGGCTACACCTTC. Translated, it gives CASSRAVDRDYGYTF.

This clonotype was counted many times. This chain connects TRBV24-1 to TRBJ2-2, with TRBD1 as a possible D gene (5 bases). CDR1 is KGHDR and CDR2 is SFDVKD in the germline V gene. V lost 3 bases to trimming and J lost 5 bases, with 15 bases between them. The CDR3 runs to 16 residues. Written as DNA, the CDR3 is TGTGCCACCAGTGATGGTTTTGGCCAGGGAACCGGGGAGCTGTTTTTT. Translating gives CATSDGFGQGTGELFF.

At least ten counts were recorded for this clonotype. V gene TRBV3-1 combines with J gene TRBJ2-3; D is ambiguous. The CDR3 consists of 16 residues. CDR1 is LGHDT and CDR2 is YNNKEL in the germline V gene (reference sequence). The ends were cut back, 0 bases at V and 0 bases at J, with 10 bases in the middle. The chain's CDR3 is CASSQDPAASTDTQYF. The CDR3 nucleotides are TGTGCCAGCAGCCAAGATCCCGCAGCTAGCACAGATACGCAGTATTTT.

This clonotype was found many times. The chain links TRBV6-5 to TRBJ2-1; 9 bases are shared with TRBD2. The CDR3 contains 16 residues. V shed 6 bases, J shed 8 bases, and the junction held 14 bases outside the gene matches. Germline lookup yields CDR1 MNHEY and CDR2 SVGAGI. CDR3 loop: CASSPPWAGGPDEQFF. The DNA for the CDR3 is TGTGCCAGCAGCCCTCCCTGGGCGGGAGGGCCGGATGAGCAGTTCTTC.

This clonotype occurred many times. The chain is built from TRBV5-8 and TRBJ1-5; no firm D call. Germline V lookup: CDR1 SGHTS, CDR2 YDEGEE. With 6 bases removed from V and 4 bases from J, the gap between germline ends came to 14 bases. The CDR3 totals 14 residues. CDR3 bases: TGTGCCAGCACCCCATTTATTGCTAATCAGCCCCAGCATTTT. It encodes CASTPFIANQPQHF.

This chain joins TRBV19 and TRBJ2-7; tentatively, D is TRBD1 (6 bases). Per germline, CDR1 LNHDA and CDR2 SQIVND (reference sequence). V gave up 5 bases and J gave up 2 bases, with 13 bases separating them. CDR3 length equals 14 residues. CDR3 bases: TGTGCCAGTAGTCTAGGGACACCAGCCTACGAGCAGTACTTC. The encoded protein is CASSLGTPAYEQYF.

This clonotype was counted many times. The V gene is TRBV20-1, the J gene TRBJ2-7; D remains unclear. The germline V gene encodes CDR1 DFQATT and CDR2 SNEGSKA (reference sequence). The ends were cut back, 0 bases at V and 4 bases at J, with 7 bases in the middle. CDR3 length equals 12 residues. CDR3 amino acids: CSAREGNYEQYF. As DNA, the CDR3 is TGCAGTGCTAGAGAGGGGAATTACGAGCAGTACTTC.

This clonotype occurred many times. This chain uses TRBV5-1 with TRBJ2-7, with no clear D. The CDR3 contains 13 residues. With 1 base removed from V and 3 bases from J, the gap between germline ends came to 8 bases. The V gene's germline CDR1 is SGHRS and CDR2 YFSETQ. In nucleotides, the CDR3 is TGCGCCAGCAGCTTGACAGCTAGCTACGAGCAGTACTTC. Protein: CASSLTASYEQYF.

This clonotype was detected ten times or more. The genes are TRBV28 and TRBJ1-5, with D perhaps matching TRBD1 (5 bases). The CDR3 is made up of 17 amino acids. V was pared by 5 bases and J by 2 bases, with 19 bases between. The germline V gene has CDR1 MDHEN and CDR2 SYDVKM. CDR3 nucleotide sequence: TGTGCCAGCAGTCACCACGGGACCGTGAGGGGCAATCAGCCCCAGCATTTT. It specifies CASSHHGTVRGNQPQHF.

Only a few counts were recorded for this clonotype. The chain couples TRBV11-2 to TRBJ2-1; 8 nucleotides line up with TRBD2. Trimming cost V 5 bases and J 6 bases; bases outside gene matches: 18. CDR3 length: 18 amino acids. Germline V gene data show CDR1 as SGHAT and CDR2 as FQNNGV. In DNA, the CDR3 is TGTGCCAGCAGCCCTTTCCCTAGCGGGCCTCCCGAGGGCAATGAGCAGTTCTTC. It is translated as CASSPFPSGPPEGNEQFF.

This clonotype was observed many times. The chain carries TRBV5-1 and TRBJ2-7, with no clear D. The germline gives CDR1 SGHRS, CDR2 YFSETQ. Trimming took off 1 base at V and 0 bases at J, with 23 bases between the two ends. The length of the CDR3 is 19 residues. DNA of the CDR3: TGCGCCAGCAGCTTGCGTACACTTTCGAGGTATGAAAGCTCCTACGAGCAGTACTTC. Residues: CASSLRTLSRYESSYEQYF.

A note on this clonotype: The conserved phenylalanine or tryptophan is not found at the CDR3 terminus, so this likely reflects a read error. It is unclear where the CDR3 begins or ends on the DNA, so no DNA is shown, and the CDR3 is as TCRdb lists it. The V and J genes are TRBV2 and TRBJ2-1; the D call of TRBD2 is as the table states it, not checked on the DNA. The CDR3 is 16 amino acids long, termini counted. CDR1 is SNHLY and CDR2 is FYNNEI in the germline V gene. CDR3 in amino acids: CASSELDIGPTWEQLI.

This clonotype was picked up many times. V gene TRBV29-1 combines with J gene TRBJ2-7; 7 bases agree with TRBD1. This CDR3 region has 12 residues. After removal of 7 bases from V and 9 bases from J, the junction contained 12 bases not matched to a gene. The germline CDR1 and CDR2 sequences are SQVTM and ANQGSEA. DNA for the CDR3: TGCAGCGCTGGACAGGAGAATACAGGGCAGTACTTC. Its translation is CSAGQENTGQYF.

Worth noting for this clonotype: One base away lies a much larger clone, so this may be a sequencing read error. The V and J genes are TRBV15 and TRBJ1-1; D unresolved. This CDR3 is 12 amino acids long. Germline lookup yields CDR1 LNHNV and CDR2 YYDKDF (reference sequence). V was cut by 2 bases and J by 3 bases, with 4 bases left in between. The CDR3 DNA reads TGTGCCACCAGCAGACAATACACTGAAGCTTTCTTT. The encoded protein is CATSRQYTEAFF.

This sequence joins TRBV28 and TRBJ2-7; 8 bases are shared with TRBD2. The V gene's germline CDR1 is MDHEN and CDR2 SYDVKM. Germline trimming cut 5 bases from V and 4 bases from J; bases unmatched to any gene: 10. This CDR3 spans 15 amino acids. The CDR3 loop reads CASSPGLAVMYEQYF. DNA for the CDR3: TGTGCCAGCAGTCCAGGACTAGCCGTTATGTACGAGCAGTACTTC.